A single sample is the source of the 16 T cell receptor beta chains below, sequenced in a study of T cell changes during pregnancy in multiple sclerosis. Repertoires were generated with immunoSEQ multiplex PCR, while TCRdb's copy carries only in-frame clones and drops some. This sample has about 54,000 clones, with more than 85% found just once. Sequencing used peripheral blood, obtained after pregnancy. Receptors originate from a female donor in good health, enrolled as a control in a pregnancy study.

This chain links TRBV10-1 with TRBJ2-1; perhaps TRBD1 as D (6 bases). Trimming took 3 bases from V and 9 from J, leaving 12 bases between them. Germline-derived CDR1 and CDR2 are WNHNN and SYGVQD (reference sequence). This CDR3 comprises 13 residues. CDR3 sequence: CASSDLLQGEQFF. The CDR3 DNA reads TGCGCCAGCAGTGATCTTCTACAGGGTGAGCAGTTCTTC.

This clone was picked up a small number of times. V usage is TRBV6-5 and J usage is TRBJ2-7; perhaps TRBD1 as D (6 bases). CDR1 MNHEY and CDR2 SVGAGI come from the germline V gene. V was shortened by 5 bases and J by 3 bases, with 11 bases between the two germline ends. This CDR3 comprises 13 residues. The CDR3 loop reads CASSPTGNYEQYF. DNA for the CDR3: TGTGCCAGCAGTCCCACAGGGAACTACGAGCAGTACTTC.

The chain combines TRBV11-3 with TRBJ2-1; a possible D gene is TRBD1 (6 bases). This CDR3 is 13 amino acids long. V was cut by 3 bases and J by 8 bases, with 11 bases left in between. Germline CDR1 and CDR2: SGHNT and YENEEA. The CDR3 bases are TGTGCCAGCAGCTTTCAGGGGATGGATGAGCAGTTCTTC. Protein sequence: CASSFQGMDEQFF.

The chain uses TRBV27 and TRBJ1-3; D possibly corresponds to TRBD1 (5 bases). The CDR3 totals 15 residues. Trimming took off 0 bases at V and 4 bases at J, with 10 bases between the two ends. Germline V CDR1 and CDR2: MNHEY, SMNVEV (reference sequence). CDR3 protein: CASSLSWTFGNTIYF. In DNA, the CDR3 is TGTGCCAGCAGTTTATCGTGGACATTCGGAAACACCATATATTTT.

CDR3 in amino acids: CASRPSQTWSQPQHF. The CDR3 nucleotides read TGTGCCAGTAGACCTTCACAAACCTGGTCCCAGCCCCAGCATTTT. V usage is TRBV19 and J usage is TRBJ1-5; no clear D gene. Trimming removed 6 bases from V and 7 bases from J, with 19 bases in between. There are 15 residues in the CDR3. Per the germline V gene, CDR1 is LNHDA and CDR2 is SQIVND (reference sequence).

The chain links TRBV2 to TRBJ1-1; D is unclear. V lost 7 bases to trimming and J lost 0 bases, with 12 bases between them. The V gene's germline CDR1 is SNHLY and CDR2 FYNNEI. CDR3 length equals 14 residues. As DNA, the CDR3 is TGTGCCAGCACCCTTGACAACCTGAACACTGAAGCTTTCTTT. Protein product: CASTLDNLNTEAFF.

The chain uses TRBV7-2 and TRBJ2-3; a weak D match, TRBD1 (5 bases). Germline CDR1 SGHTA, CDR2 FQGNSA. The CDR3 has 16 residues. V gave up 2 bases and J gave up 0 bases, with 12 bases separating them. This chain's CDR3 is CASSLSGPRSTDTQYF. DNA for the CDR3: TGTGCCAGCAGCTTATCAGGGCCCAGAAGCACAGATACGCAGTATTTT.

As DNA, the CDR3 is TGTGCCAGCTCGCCCCGCGGGGGAGGGGACACTGAAGCTTTCTTT. Translation gives CASSPRGGGDTEAFF. The chain recombines TRBV18 with TRBJ1-1, with TRBD1 as a possible D gene (5 bases). Germline V gene lookup returns CDR1 KGHSH and CDR2 LQKENI. The CDR3 runs to 15 residues. V lost 6 bases to trimming and J lost 3 bases, with 17 bases between them.

The chain joins TRBV7-2 to TRBJ2-3; 8 bases align to TRBD1. Germline V lookup: CDR1 SGHTA, CDR2 FQGNSA. CDR3 length equals 14 residues. V shed 5 bases, J shed 5 bases, and the junction held 6 bases outside the gene matches. This CDR3 reads CASSLDRVVDTQYF. The CDR3 coding sequence is TGTGCCAGCAGCCTGGACAGGGTCGTAGATACGCAGTATTTT.

The V call is TRBV27, the J call TRBJ2-1; D perhaps matches TRBD2 (5 bases). V lost 6 bases and J 4 bases, leaving 13 bases between the germline ends. There are 14 residues in the CDR3. Germline values: CDR1 MNHEY, CDR2 SMNVEV (reference sequence). CDR3 in DNA: TGTGCCAGCAGGACGGGGATGGGATACAATGAGCAGTTCTTC. Translated, it gives CASRTGMGYNEQFF.

This clone has only a few counts. The chain combines TRBV5-1 with TRBJ2-7; TRBD1 aligns across 9 bases. V was clipped by 4 bases and J by 9 bases; unmatched bases: 5. Germline loops: CDR1 SGHRS, CDR2 YFSETQ. The CDR3 runs to 12 residues. In DNA form, the CDR3 reads TGCGCCAGCAGCCTAACAGGGGGCGCGCAGTACTTC. Translation gives CASSLTGGAQYF.

The V gene is TRBV11-2, the J gene TRBJ2-1; tentatively, D is TRBD2 (5 bases). Per germline, CDR1 SGHAT and CDR2 FQNNGV. The CDR3 totals 15 residues. The germline V and J ends were trimmed by 7 bases and 8 bases, with 21 bases remaining between them. CDR3 bases: TGTGCCAGCACCTCGGGAAGGGCCGCCACCCATGAGCAGTTCTTC. Its protein product is CASTSGRAATHEQFF. The full variable domain, completed using reference TRBV11-2 and TRBJ2-1, is EAGVAQSPRYKIIEKRQSVAFWCNPISGHATLYWYQQILGQGPKLLIQFQNNGVVDDSQLPKDRFSAERLKGVDSTLKIQPAKLEDSAVYLCASTSGRAATHEQFFGPGTRLTVL.

This chain joins TRBV6-4 and TRBJ2-3; unclear D gene. Per germline, CDR1 MRHNA and CDR2 SNTAGT. There are 15 residues in the CDR3. The ends were cut back, 2 bases at V and 0 bases at J, with 9 bases in the middle. Written as DNA, the CDR3 is TGTGCCAGCAGTGACGGTACCACTAGCACAGATACGCAGTATTTT. It encodes CASSDGTTSTDTQYF.

The sample holds one count of this clone. The genes are TRBV6-1 and TRBJ1-2; the D is unclear. V lost 5 bases and J 8 bases, leaving 15 bases between the germline ends. CDR3 length: 13 residues. Germline V gene lookup returns CDR1 MNHNS and CDR2 SASEGT. As DNA, the CDR3 is TGTGCCAGCAGTCCACCTGACAACCAGGGCTACACCTTC. This gives the protein CASSPPDNQGYTF.

Only one count was recorded for this clone. At one end, the junction sequence differs from germline, possibly due to a read error. The genes are TRBV5-4 and TRBJ2-1; D is possibly TRBD1 (5 bases). Germline-derived CDR1 and CDR2 are SGHNT and YYREEE (reference sequence). This CDR3 contains 15 residues. CDR3 sequence reads: CAGSLGLVGNNEQFF. DNA for the CDR3: TGTGCCGGCAGCTTGGGGCTAGTCGGAAACAATGAGCAGTTCTTC.

This rearrangement joins TRBV6-1 to TRBJ1-2, with D unclear. Trimming pared 1 base from V and 8 bases from J, leaving 23 bases between. Germline V lookup: CDR1 MNHNS, CDR2 SASEGT. This CDR3 has 17 residues. The chain's CDR3 is CASSEDRQAAAYQGYTF. The DNA of the CDR3 is TGTGCCAGCAGTGAAGACCGCCAGGCAGCAGCTTATCAAGGCTACACCTTC.